This T cell receptor beta chain was found in a study of T-cell reconstitution after alpha-beta-depleted transplantation in children. Germline CDR1 DFQATT, CDR2 SNEGSKA (reference sequence). V lost 2 bases and J 2 bases, leaving 12 bases between the germline ends. This CDR3 region has 14 residues. This clonotype occurred a few times. Unique molecular identifiers featured in how the TCRbeta library was prepared. TCRdb re-called the PCR reads through MiXCR, storing one row per CDR3 protein. The sample carries approximately 340,000 distinct CDR3 sequences, 9% to 12% recorded once. The source was PBMCs from the stem cell graft donor, collected from the stem cell graft. The sequence came from a human donor who donated a stem cell graft to a child with acute lymphoblastic leukemia. The J gene is TRBJ2-5, the V gene TRBV20-1, with D perhaps matching TRBD2 (5 bases). In nucleotides, the CDR3 is TGCAGTGCTAGAAGGGCGGGCCTACAAGAGACCCAGTACTTC. Amino acid sequence: CSARRAGLQETQYF.